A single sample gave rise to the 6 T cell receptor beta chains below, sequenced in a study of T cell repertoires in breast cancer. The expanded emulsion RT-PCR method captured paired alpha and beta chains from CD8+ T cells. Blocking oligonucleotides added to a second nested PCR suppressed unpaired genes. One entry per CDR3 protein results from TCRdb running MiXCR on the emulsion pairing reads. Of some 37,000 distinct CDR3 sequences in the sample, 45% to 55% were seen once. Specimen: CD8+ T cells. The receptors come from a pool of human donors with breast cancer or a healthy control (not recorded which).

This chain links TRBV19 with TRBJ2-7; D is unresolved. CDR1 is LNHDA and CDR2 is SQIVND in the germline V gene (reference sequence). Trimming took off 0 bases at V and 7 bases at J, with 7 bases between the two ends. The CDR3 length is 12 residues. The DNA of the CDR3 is TGTGCCAGTAGTATAGACAGTACGGAGCAGTACTTC. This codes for CASSIDSTEQYF.

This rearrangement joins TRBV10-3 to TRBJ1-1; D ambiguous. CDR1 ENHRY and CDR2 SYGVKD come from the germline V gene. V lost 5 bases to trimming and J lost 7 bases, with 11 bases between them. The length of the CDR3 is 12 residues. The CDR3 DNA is TGTGCCATCAGTCCGGAGGCAGATGAAGCTTTCTTT. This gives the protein CAISPEADEAFF.

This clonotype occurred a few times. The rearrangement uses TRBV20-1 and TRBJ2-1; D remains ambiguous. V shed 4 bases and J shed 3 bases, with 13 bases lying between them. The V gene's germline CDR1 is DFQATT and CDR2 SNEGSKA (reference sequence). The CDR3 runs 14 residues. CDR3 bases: TGCAGTGCTAATACTTTGGATAGCTACAATGAGCAGTTCTTC. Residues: CSANTLDSYNEQFF.

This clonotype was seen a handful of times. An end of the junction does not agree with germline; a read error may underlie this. The CDR3 bases are TGCGCCAGCAGTTTGGAGAGCGGGAGGGCCTATGAGCAGTTCTTC. Its translation: CASSLESGRAYEQFF. The rearrangement joins TRBV13 to TRBJ2-1; TRBD2 matches 10 bases. The CDR3 totals 15 residues. Looked up from germline, CDR1 is PRHDT and CDR2 is FYEKMQ (reference sequence).

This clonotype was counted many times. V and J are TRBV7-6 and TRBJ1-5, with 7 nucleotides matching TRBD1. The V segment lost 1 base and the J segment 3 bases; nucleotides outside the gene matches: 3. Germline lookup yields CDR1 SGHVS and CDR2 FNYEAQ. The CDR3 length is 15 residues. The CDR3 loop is CASSLGTGYNQPQHF. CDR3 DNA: TGTGCCAGCAGCTTAGGGACAGGCTACAATCAGCCCCAGCATTTT.

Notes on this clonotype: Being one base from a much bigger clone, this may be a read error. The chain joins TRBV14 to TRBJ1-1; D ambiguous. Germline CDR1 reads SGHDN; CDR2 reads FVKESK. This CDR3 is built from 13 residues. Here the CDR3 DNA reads TGTGCCAGCAGCCAAATCGTGAACGCTGAAGCTTTCTTT. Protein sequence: CASSQIVNAEAFF.